This entry describes one T cell receptor beta chain. The antigen remains undetermined. The sample originates from a study of human T cells and chemical hapten exposure. Study results and limitations: Controls formed significantly fewer large CDR3 similarity clusters than expanded TCRs did.

TCRdb re-analysed the RACE reads in MiXCR, keeping a single row per CDR3 protein. Of some 89,000 distinct CDR3 sequences in the sample, 25% to 35% were seen once. Time point denoted: patch test 3, about 24 weeks after DPC sensitization. The treatment was: therapeutic diphenylcyclopropenone sensitization with weekly scalp DPC. CDR3 length: 15 amino acids. Deletions cut 6 bases from V and 4 bases from J, with 17 bases between. CDR1 and CDR2 (germline): MNHNY, SVGAGI (reference sequence). The receptor was isolated from a man in his forties with alopecia areata. Some clones in this sample may be carry-over from other donors' samples. This chain uses TRBV6-6 with TRBJ2-3; possible D gene TRBD2, 7 bases. The specimen comprised whole blood, sampled in connection with sensitization to the hapten diphenylcyclopropenone (DPC). The CDR3 coding sequence is TGTGCCAGCAGCTTGGGGGCGGGAGTCGCAGATACGCAGTATTTT. Its protein product is CASSLGAGVADTQYF.